The 6 T cell receptor beta chains below all came from one sample that was sequenced in a study of cytomegalovirus exposure and HLA in healthy donors. The PCR contained 60 Vbeta and 13 Jbeta primers. The method was immunoSEQ multiplex PCR; TCRdb's version includes in-frame clones alone and lacks a portion of them. The sample holds under 150,000 clones, 80% to 85% seen once. Sequenced material: PBMCs. These receptors were obtained from a young woman in good health and CMV-seronegative.

Judged by abundance, this clone is medium-sized (0.01 to 0.1%). Other DNA sequences in this specimen translate into the identical CDR3. The rearrangement uses TRBV30 and TRBJ1-5; TRBD1 agrees at 8 bases. The CDR3 is 15 residues long. CDR1 and CDR2 (germline): GTSNPN, SVGIG (reference sequence). V dropped 3 bases and J dropped 1; count of bases not matched to a gene: 5. Written as DNA, the CDR3 is TGTGCCTGGAGAATGGGGACAGGAAGCAATCAGCCCCAGCATTTT. Protein sequence: CAWRMGTGSNQPQHF.

This rearrangement joins TRBV15 to TRBJ2-2; a weak D match, TRBD1 (6 bases). The CDR3 loop spans 14 amino acids. Germline CDR1 and CDR2: LNHNV and YYDKDF (reference sequence). The V end was cut by 9 bases, the J end by 2 bases, with 13 bases between. The CDR3 region has the DNA TGTGCCACGAGAGACAGGCATAACACCGGGGAGCTGTTTTTT. This codes for CATRDRHNTGELFF. Full variable domain (remainder filled in from reference TRBV15 and TRBJ2-2): DAMVIQNPRYQVTQFGKPVTLSCSQTLNHNVMYWYQQKSSQAPKLLFHYYDKDFNNEADTPDNFQSRRPNTSFCFLDIRSPGLGDTAMYLCATRDRHNTGELFFGEGSRLTVL.

V usage is TRBV28 and J usage is TRBJ2-5; D remains ambiguous. CDR1 and CDR2 from the germline V gene are MDHEN and SYDVKM. V was shortened by 3 bases and J by 1 base, with 12 bases between the two germline ends. The CDR3 sequence is 15 residues long. The CDR3 loop reads CASSFRFQSQETQYF. In DNA, the CDR3 is TGTGCCAGCAGTTTCCGATTCCAGTCCCAAGAGACCCAGTACTTC.

This sequence joins TRBV7-3 and TRBJ2-3; 9 nucleotides agree with TRBD2. This CDR3 comprises 17 residues. In germline, CDR1 is SGHTA, CDR2 FQGTGA. Trimming cost V 4 bases and J 2 bases; bases outside gene matches: 10. The CDR3 nucleotides read TGTGCCAGCAGCTCCGCAGTCCTAGCGGGATACACAGATACGCAGTATTTT. It is translated as CASSSAVLAGYTDTQYF.

Worth noting for this clone: Compared with germline, one end of the junction differs, possibly owing to a read error. The genes are TRBV7-7 and TRBJ2-1; 7 nucleotides align to TRBD2. The CDR3 is 16 amino acids. Germline V gene lookup returns CDR1 SSHAT and CDR2 FNYEAQ (reference sequence). The CDR3 sequence is CASSAPGAGVENEQFF. In nucleotides, the CDR3 is TGTGCTAGCAGCGCCCCCGGTGCGGGAGTAGAAAATGAGCAGTTCTTC.

The chain links TRBV5-6 to TRBJ2-5; maybe TRBD2 (6 bases). The CDR3 is made up of 16 amino acids. Germline lookup yields CDR1 SGHDT and CDR2 YYEEEE. The ends were cut back, 0 bases at V and 4 bases at J, with 16 bases in the middle. CDR3 DNA: TGTGCCAGCAGCTTGGGAGGGAGGAGTGGAGGAGAGACCCAGTACTTC. Amino acids: CASSLGGRSGGETQYF.